This T cell receptor beta chain was profiled in a study of Ad26.COV2.S vaccination and SARS-CoV-2 variants. Clones were sequenced by immunoSEQ multiplex PCR, and TCRdb holds only the in-frame ones, with some missing. The table records over 300,000 clones, 83% of them present only once. The sample's treatment: some 20 received Ad26.COV2.S at low or high dose, single or two shots; 5 received placebo; per-sample allocation not given. Specimen acquisition occurred on day 63 following the initial vaccine or placebo injection. Germline V gives CDR1 MNHEY, CDR2 SMNVEV (reference sequence). With 3 bases clipped from V and 3 bases from J, the junction kept 5 bases outside the gene matches. The CDR3 covers 15 residues.

V and J are TRBV27 and TRBJ1-2, with TRBD1 identical over 9 bases. The clonotype comes from a person between 18 and 65 years old who received the Ad26.COV2.S COVID-19 vaccine or a placebo. The sequences come from peripheral blood, collected in a trial of Ad26.COV2.S vaccine versus placebo. This CDR3 reads CASSLAGTGYYGYTF. Written as DNA, the CDR3 is TGTGCCAGCAGTTTGGCAGGGACAGGGTACTATGGCTACACCTTC.